A selection of T cell receptor beta chains follows, all from one sample in a study of breast tumors, draining lymph nodes, adjacent tissues. Via MiXCR, TCRdb re-called the multiplex PCR reads, giving one row per CDR3 protein. The sample records about 31,000 distinct CDR3 sequences, roughly 63% being singletons. The sequencing sample was made of breast tumor tissue. The receptors were sampled from a female donor with breast cancer. Some clones in this sample may be carry-over from other donors' samples. Each CDR3 is given with its conserved first and last residue. The order of the fields is CDR3 DNA, CDR3 protein, D gene, clone size, J gene, V gene, CDR3 length. A D gene is named only where the DNA matches it firmly. Only some rows state a clone size, as once, few, many or a class for expanded clones.

CDR3 DNA: TGCAGTGCTATGTGGACTAGCGGCTCGAACACCGGGGAGCTGTTTTTT
CDR3 protein: CSAMWTSGSNTGELFF
D gene: TRBD2
clone size: -
J gene: TRBJ2-2
V gene: TRBV20-1
CDR3 length: 16

CDR3 DNA: TGTGCCAGCACCCGAGATGGAGCTGGGGCCAACGTCCTGACTTTC
CDR3 protein: CASTRDGAGANVLTF
D gene: -
clone size: -
J gene: TRBJ2-6
V gene: TRBV2
CDR3 length: 15

CDR3 DNA: TGTGCCAGCAGTCCCCGAGGCACAGATACGCAGTATTTT
CDR3 protein: CASSPRGTDTQYF
D gene: -
clone size: few
J gene: TRBJ2-3
V gene: TRBV6-5
CDR3 length: 13

CDR3 DNA: TGTGCCAGCAGTCATCGGGGGGATGAGTATGGCTACACCTTC
CDR3 protein: CASSHRGDEYGYTF
D gene: -
clone size: many
J gene: TRBJ1-2
V gene: TRBV6-6
CDR3 length: 14

CDR3 DNA: TGCGCCAGCAGCTTGGCCTCGCGGGACCCTGTGAGGCAGTACTTC
CDR3 protein: CASSLASRDPVRQYF
D gene: -
clone size: medium-sized
J gene: TRBJ2-7
V gene: TRBV5-1
CDR3 length: 15

CDR3 DNA: TGTGCCAGCTCAGCAGAGGGGGGATTCGGGGAGACCCAGTACTTC
CDR3 protein: CASSAEGGFGETQYF
D gene: -
clone size: many
J gene: TRBJ2-5
V gene: TRBV18
CDR3 length: 15

CDR3 DNA: TGCAGCGTTGTCGGGACCCTACCCCTCCACTTT
CDR3 protein: CSVVGTLPLHF
D gene: -
clone size: -
J gene: TRBJ1-6
V gene: TRBV29-1
CDR3 length: 11

CDR3 DNA: TGCGCCAGCAGCCAAGATTCGGCAGGGGGTCTTGGGACCCAGTACTTC
CDR3 protein: CASSQDSAGGLGTQYF
D gene: TRBD1
clone size: -
J gene: TRBJ2-5
V gene: TRBV4-1
CDR3 length: 16

CDR3 DNA: TGCAGCGCAGACAGCCCCACCTACGAGCAGTACTTC
CDR3 protein: CSADSPTYEQYF
D gene: -
clone size: -
J gene: TRBJ2-7
V gene: TRBV20-1
CDR3 length: 12

CDR3 DNA: TGTGCCAGTAGTAAAAACACCGGGGAGCTGTTTTTT
CDR3 protein: CASSKNTGELFF
D gene: -
clone size: many
J gene: TRBJ2-2
V gene: TRBV19
CDR3 length: 12

CDR3 DNA: TGCAGCGCCGAGACTAGCGGGAGTGGAACGTCACGTGAGCAGTTCTTC
CDR3 protein: CSAETSGSGTSREQFF
D gene: TRBD2
clone size: once
J gene: TRBJ2-1
V gene: TRBV29-1
CDR3 length: 16

CDR3 DNA: TGCAGTGCTAGCAGGGGACCGGGGACACCCCTCCACTTT
CDR3 protein: CSASRGPGTPLHF
D gene: -
clone size: -
J gene: TRBJ1-6
V gene: TRBV20-1
CDR3 length: 13

CDR3 DNA: TGTGCCAGCAGCCTCACTAGCGATGGGGCCAACGTCCTGACTTTC
CDR3 protein: CASSLTSDGANVLTF
D gene: TRBD2
clone size: -
J gene: TRBJ2-6
V gene: TRBV5-4
CDR3 length: 15

CDR3 DNA: TGTGCCAGCAGCGCTAATGACAGGGGATGGTCACCCCTCCACTTT
CDR3 protein: CASSANDRGWSPLHF
D gene: TRBD1
clone size: -
J gene: TRBJ1-6
V gene: TRBV9
CDR3 length: 15

CDR3 DNA: TGTGCCAGCATTTTGCAAGAGACCCAGTACTTC
CDR3 protein: CASILQETQYF
D gene: -
clone size: once
J gene: TRBJ2-5
V gene: TRBV2
CDR3 length: 11

CDR3 DNA: TGTGCCAGCAGCTCCCGACTAGCGGGGTCCTACGAGCAGTACTTC
CDR3 protein: CASSSRLAGSYEQYF
D gene: TRBD2
clone size: -
J gene: TRBJ2-7
V gene: TRBV9
CDR3 length: 15

CDR3 DNA: TGTGCCAGCAGCTTAGGGATAGCGGGAGTGTTAAATGAGCAGTTCTTC
CDR3 protein: CASSLGIAGVLNEQFF
D gene: TRBD2
clone size: -
J gene: TRBJ2-1
V gene: TRBV7-3
CDR3 length: 16

CDR3 DNA: TGTGCCATCGGGGGCAGGGGGAGCTACGAGCAGTACTTC
CDR3 protein: CAIGGRGSYEQYF
D gene: TRBD1
clone size: -
J gene: TRBJ2-7
V gene: TRBV10-3
CDR3 length: 13

CDR3 DNA: TGTGCCAGCAGGGACTCACAGGGGAATTCACCCCTCCACTTT
CDR3 protein: CASRDSQGNSPLHF
D gene: TRBD1
clone size: few
J gene: TRBJ1-6
V gene: TRBV6-5
CDR3 length: 14

CDR3 DNA: TGTGCCAGCTCACCATACGGGGACAGAACAGATACGCAGTATTTT
CDR3 protein: CASSPYGDRTDTQYF
D gene: TRBD1
clone size: many
J gene: TRBJ2-3
V gene: TRBV18
CDR3 length: 15

CDR3 DNA: TGCAGCGTAGACGGGGGCAACAATCAGCCCCAGCATTTT
CDR3 protein: CSVDGGNNQPQHF
D gene: -
clone size: large
J gene: TRBJ1-5
V gene: TRBV20-1
CDR3 length: 13

CDR3 DNA: TGCAGTGTCGTACAGGGCTACGAGCAGTACTTC
CDR3 protein: CSVVQGYEQYF
D gene: -
clone size: -
J gene: TRBJ2-7
V gene: TRBV20-1
CDR3 length: 11

CDR3 DNA: TGTGCCAGCTACCCGGGCGGGGGCCCAGTTGAGCAGTTCTTC
CDR3 protein: CASYPGGGPVEQFF
D gene: -
clone size: -
J gene: TRBJ2-1
V gene: TRBV7-9
CDR3 length: 14

CDR3 DNA: TGCGCCAGCAGCCAAGATCTGACAGGGACCTATGGCTACACCTTC
CDR3 protein: CASSQDLTGTYGYTF
D gene: TRBD1
clone size: -
J gene: TRBJ1-2
V gene: TRBV4-3
CDR3 length: 15

CDR3 DNA: TGCAGTGCTAGAGGAGGACGGGGGGGAATTAGCTCCTACAATGAGCAGTTCTTC
CDR3 protein: CSARGGRGGISSYNEQFF
D gene: TRBD2
clone size: once
J gene: TRBJ2-1
V gene: TRBV20-1
CDR3 length: 18

CDR3 DNA: TGTGCCAGCAGTACAACGGGGGGCAGAACAGATACGCGGTATTTT
CDR3 protein: CASSTTGGRTDTRYF
D gene: -
clone size: -
J gene: TRBJ2-3
V gene: TRBV6-5
CDR3 length: 15

CDR3 DNA: TGTGCCAGCAGCTTAACGACCCCGGTCAATTCACCCCTCCACTTT
CDR3 protein: CASSLTTPVNSPLHF
D gene: -
clone size: few
J gene: TRBJ1-6
V gene: TRBV7-8
CDR3 length: 15

CDR3 DNA: TGTGCCAGCAGTGGGCAGGGGTCGATATTGGTCAATGAGCAGTTCTTC
CDR3 protein: CASSGQGSILVNEQFF
D gene: -
clone size: -
J gene: TRBJ2-1
V gene: TRBV2
CDR3 length: 16

CDR3 DNA: TGTGCCAGCAGGCACCCGGGACAGCGCAATCAGCCCCAGCATTTT
CDR3 protein: CASRHPGQRNQPQHF
D gene: TRBD1
clone size: many
J gene: TRBJ1-5
V gene: TRBV6-2/TRBV6-3
CDR3 length: 15

CDR3 DNA: TGTGCCAGCAGCGGGAGGGGCGTGAATGAAAAACTGTTTTTT
CDR3 protein: CASSGRGVNEKLFF
D gene: -
clone size: -
J gene: TRBJ1-4
V gene: TRBV9
CDR3 length: 14

CDR3 DNA: TGTGCCAGCAGTCCAGGGGGCCGGGTTTCACCCCTCCACTTT
CDR3 protein: CASSPGGRVSPLHF
D gene: TRBD1
clone size: many
J gene: TRBJ1-6
V gene: TRBV7-2
CDR3 length: 14

CDR3 DNA: TGTGCCAGCTCAGACAGGGATGAGCAGTTCTTC
CDR3 protein: CASSDRDEQFF
D gene: TRBD1
clone size: many
J gene: TRBJ2-1
V gene: TRBV18
CDR3 length: 11

CDR3 DNA: TGTGCCAGCAGTTACTCGACGATGGGGCCCGGGGAGCTGTTTTTT
CDR3 protein: CASSYSTMGPGELFF
D gene: -
clone size: many
J gene: TRBJ2-2
V gene: TRBV6-5
CDR3 length: 15

CDR3 DNA: TGTGCCAGCAGTCCCCTCGACAGAGACGAGCAGTACTTC
CDR3 protein: CASSPLDRDEQYF
D gene: -
clone size: many
J gene: TRBJ2-7
V gene: TRBV27
CDR3 length: 13

CDR3 DNA: TGTGCCACCAGCAGAGACGTTGCGCAGTACTTT
CDR3 protein: CATSRDVAQYF
D gene: -
clone size: -
J gene: TRBJ2-3
V gene: TRBV15
CDR3 length: 11

CDR3 DNA: TGTGCCAGTAGTTCGTGGGACAGAAATTCACCCCTCCACTTT
CDR3 protein: CASSSWDRNSPLHF
D gene: TRBD1
clone size: few
J gene: TRBJ1-6
V gene: TRBV19
CDR3 length: 14

CDR3 DNA: TGTGCCAGCAGTCACACAGGGCCTAGGGGGACCTATAATTCACCCCTCCACTTT
CDR3 protein: CASSHTGPRGTYNSPLHF
D gene: -
clone size: -
J gene: TRBJ1-6
V gene: TRBV7-9
CDR3 length: 18

CDR3 DNA: TGTGCCATCAGTGTGGGGGTTAGCACAGATACGCAGTATTTT
CDR3 protein: CAISVGVSTDTQYF
D gene: -
clone size: -
J gene: TRBJ2-3
V gene: TRBV10-3
CDR3 length: 14

CDR3 DNA: TGTGCCTGGAGAACCGGGACTAGCGATTACGAGCAGTACTTC
CDR3 protein: CAWRTGTSDYEQYF
D gene: TRBD2
clone size: once
J gene: TRBJ2-7
V gene: TRBV30
CDR3 length: 14

CDR3 DNA: TGTGCCAGTGGGACAGTCCTCCCAGATACGCAGTATTTT
CDR3 protein: CASGTVLPDTQYF
D gene: TRBD1
clone size: -
J gene: TRBJ2-3
V gene: TRBV2
CDR3 length: 13

CDR3 DNA: TGTGCCAGCAGGGACTTCAGCTCTGGAAACACCATATATTTT
CDR3 protein: CASRDFSSGNTIYF
D gene: -
clone size: -
J gene: TRBJ1-3
V gene: TRBV2
CDR3 length: 14

CDR3 DNA: TGTGCCAGCTCACTGGAGGGGGGTTCGTATTCACCCCTCCACTTT
CDR3 protein: CASSLEGGSYSPLHF
D gene: -
clone size: many
J gene: TRBJ1-6
V gene: TRBV18
CDR3 length: 15

CDR3 DNA: TGTGCCATCAGGGACAGTGCTACCGGGGAGCTGTTTTTT
CDR3 protein: CAIRDSATGELFF
D gene: -
clone size: -
J gene: TRBJ2-2
V gene: TRBV10-3
CDR3 length: 13

CDR3 DNA: TGTGCCAGCAGCCTTTACTCGGGGATATGGGAGCAGTACTTC
CDR3 protein: CASSLYSGIWEQYF
D gene: -
clone size: many
J gene: TRBJ2-7
V gene: TRBV6-5
CDR3 length: 14

CDR3 DNA: TGTGCCAGCAGCTTAGGCGGGGGAACATACAATGAGCAGTTCTTC
CDR3 protein: CASSLGGGTYNEQFF
D gene: TRBD2
clone size: -
J gene: TRBJ2-1
V gene: TRBV7-2
CDR3 length: 15

CDR3 DNA: TGTGCCACCAGTGCAACAGGGGAGGAAGAGACCCAGTACTTC
CDR3 protein: CATSATGEEETQYF
D gene: -
clone size: -
J gene: TRBJ2-5
V gene: TRBV24-1
CDR3 length: 14

CDR3 DNA: TGTGCCAGCACAACGGGAAGTTCACCCCTCCACTTT
CDR3 protein: CASTTGSSPLHF
D gene: -
clone size: -
J gene: TRBJ1-6
V gene: TRBV7-9
CDR3 length: 12

CDR3 DNA: TGTGCCAGCAGCCCGACAAGTAATTCACCCCTCCACTTT
CDR3 protein: CASSPTSNSPLHF
D gene: -
clone size: -
J gene: TRBJ1-6
V gene: TRBV12-3/TRBV12-4
CDR3 length: 13

CDR3 DNA: TGTGCCAGCAGGCATCCGGGACAGATCAATGAGCAGTTCTTC
CDR3 protein: CASRHPGQINEQFF
D gene: TRBD1
clone size: many
J gene: TRBJ2-1
V gene: TRBV6-2/TRBV6-3
CDR3 length: 14

CDR3 DNA: TGTGCCAGCAGCTTAGTTAGCGGGGGGGCCGTTGATACGCAGTATTTT
CDR3 protein: CASSLVSGGAVDTQYF
D gene: TRBD2
clone size: -
J gene: TRBJ2-3
V gene: TRBV7-2
CDR3 length: 16

CDR3 DNA: TGTGCCAGCAGCCCGGGAGGAGGATCGGCAGTTTACGAGCAGTTCTTC
CDR3 protein: CASSPGGGSAVYEQFF
D gene: TRBD2
clone size: -
J gene: TRBJ2-1
V gene: TRBV13
CDR3 length: 16

CDR3 DNA: TGTGCCAGCAGAGAGAGGGATTCACCCCTCCACTTT
CDR3 protein: CASRERDSPLHF
D gene: -
clone size: few
J gene: TRBJ1-6
V gene: TRBV6-5
CDR3 length: 12

CDR3 DNA: TGTGCCAGCAGCCGAGGACGGGGCAATCAGCCCCAGCATTTT
CDR3 protein: CASSRGRGNQPQHF
D gene: -
clone size: many
J gene: TRBJ1-5
V gene: TRBV3-1
CDR3 length: 14

CDR3 DNA: TGCAGTGCTAGAGATACGGCCAGGACCTTTCTAGCGGGAGGTGTCACAGATACGCAGTATTTT
CDR3 protein: CSARDTARTFLAGGVTDTQYF
D gene: TRBD2
clone size: many
J gene: TRBJ2-3
V gene: TRBV20-1
CDR3 length: 21

CDR3 DNA: TGTGCCAGCAGCGACTCGGGAGAGCAGTTCTTC
CDR3 protein: CASSDSGEQFF
D gene: -
clone size: -
J gene: TRBJ2-1
V gene: TRBV7-2
CDR3 length: 11

CDR3 DNA: TGTGCCAGCAGCTTGGAACTAGTCGACACCGGGGAGCTGTTTTTT
CDR3 protein: CASSLELVDTGELFF
D gene: -
clone size: many
J gene: TRBJ2-2
V gene: TRBV5-4
CDR3 length: 15

CDR3 DNA: TGTGCCAGCATGCTCTTCTCTGGAAACACCATATATTTT
CDR3 protein: CASMLFSGNTIYF
D gene: -
clone size: -
J gene: TRBJ1-3
V gene: TRBV6-1
CDR3 length: 13

CDR3 DNA: TGTGCCAGCAGTACTATCAGAAACACCGGGGGGGGCGGAGAGACCCAGTACTTC
CDR3 protein: CASSTIRNTGGGGETQYF
D gene: TRBD2
clone size: -
J gene: TRBJ2-5
V gene: TRBV2
CDR3 length: 18

CDR3 DNA: TGTGCCAGCAGTCCGAAGAATGGGGCGAACACCGGGGAGCTGTTTTTT
CDR3 protein: CASSPKNGANTGELFF
D gene: -
clone size: many
J gene: TRBJ2-2
V gene: TRBV27
CDR3 length: 16

CDR3 DNA: TGCAGTGCTAGACAGGGGGCTTATGGCTACACCTTC
CDR3 protein: CSARQGAYGYTF
D gene: TRBD1
clone size: medium-sized
J gene: TRBJ1-2
V gene: TRBV20-1
CDR3 length: 12